A single sample is the source of the 25 T cell receptor beta chains below, sequenced in a study of radiotherapy plus CTLA-4 blockade in lung cancer. Sequencing used immunoSEQ multiplex PCR; TCRdb keeps in-frame clones, though not all of them. The table lists more than 30,000 clones, less than 75% of them singletons, with 3.5% to 4.5% in the top ten. This specimen consisted of peripheral blood, obtained from a patient treated with radiotherapy plus ipilimumab. The receptors derive from a human donor with non-small cell lung cancer who had stable disease on radiotherapy plus ipilimumab.

This chain connects TRBV7-2 to TRBJ2-7; 8 bases fit TRBD2. With 1 base clipped from V and 7 bases from J, the junction kept 3 bases outside the gene matches. Germline-derived CDR1 and CDR2 are SGHTA and FQGNSA. There are 13 residues in the CDR3. CDR3 protein: CASSLGASGEQYF. CDR3 nucleotides: TGTGCCAGCAGCTTAGGGGCTAGCGGGGAGCAGTACTTC.

The rearrangement uses TRBV18 and TRBJ1-2; D might be TRBD1 (6 bases). This CDR3 comprises 18 residues. Trimming shortened V by 0 bases and J by 2 bases, and 19 bases separated the two germline ends. Germline CDR1 and CDR2: KGHSH and LQKENI. The CDR3 sequence is CASSPPIMGSDRNYGYTF. CDR3 DNA sequence: TGTGCCAGCTCACCACCCATTATGGGATCGGACAGAAACTATGGCTACACCTTC.

The chain couples TRBV6-4 to TRBJ2-1, with a possible D match to TRBD2 (6 bases). Trimming pared 2 bases from V and 0 bases from J, leaving 8 bases between. Germline V gene sequence: CDR1 MRHNA, CDR2 SNTAGT. The CDR3 length is 15 residues. The CDR3 loop is CASSDRGSSYNEQFF. CDR3 in DNA: TGTGCCAGCAGTGACCGGGGGAGCTCCTACAATGAGCAGTTCTTC.

This chain connects TRBV5-8 to TRBJ2-3; the D gene is possibly TRBD2 (5 bases). The ends were cut back, 2 bases at V and 2 bases at J, with 9 bases in the middle. CDR1 is SGHTS, CDR2 YDEGEE, per germline. This CDR3 is 14 amino acids long. CDR3: CASSFGLATDTQYF. CDR3 nucleotide sequence: TGTGCCAGCAGCTTTGGTCTAGCCACAGATACGCAGTATTTT.

The rearrangement links TRBV6-5 to TRBJ1-1; D may be TRBD1 (5 bases). This CDR3 contains 14 residues. The V end lost 8 bases, the J end lost 4 bases, and 17 bases lay between the germline ends. Germline V gene lookup returns CDR1 MNHEY and CDR2 SVGAGI. The CDR3 loop is CASYEGARLTEAFF. The CDR3 DNA is TGTGCCAGCTATGAAGGGGCTCGTCTCACTGAAGCTTTCTTT.

The V and J genes are TRBV4-3 and TRBJ2-3; 14 bases fit TRBD2. The length of the CDR3 is 17 residues. V lost 3 bases and J lost 4; bases outside the gene matches: 6. Germline V gene data show CDR1 as LGHNA and CDR2 as YSLEER. Here the CDR3 reads CASSQGTSGSWADTQYF. CDR3 in DNA: TGCGCCAGCAGCCAGGGGACTAGCGGGAGCTGGGCAGATACGCAGTATTTT.

The chain is built from TRBV7-9 and TRBJ1-4; TRBD1 agrees at 7 bases. The ends lost 0 bases at V and 6 bases at J; junction bases unmatched: 4. CDR3 length: 15 amino acids. Germline V gene lookup returns CDR1 SEHNR and CDR2 FQNEAQ (reference sequence). The CDR3 region is CASSLAPRGYEKLFF. In nucleotides, the CDR3 is TGTGCCAGCAGCTTAGCCCCCAGGGGGTATGAAAAACTGTTTTTT.

The chain recombines TRBV7-8 with TRBJ1-5; the D gene is possibly TRBD1 (6 bases). The germline CDR1 and CDR2 sequences are SGHVS and FQNEAQ. Trimming stripped 4 bases from V and 6 bases from J, with 16 bases between. This CDR3 is 15 amino acids long. The CDR3 here is CASSWGTGRVQPQHF. CDR3 nucleotides: TGTGCCAGCAGCTGGGGAACAGGGAGGGTTCAGCCCCAGCATTTT.

This chain links TRBV2 with TRBJ1-5; D gene ambiguous. Deletions cut 8 bases from V and 0 bases from J, with 11 bases between. Germline CDR1 SNHLY, CDR2 FYNNEI. This CDR3 region has 14 residues. CDR3 nucleotides: TGTGCCAGCCAGACGATGCTTAGCAATCAGCCCCAGCATTTT. Amino acid sequence: CASQTMLSNQPQHF.

The sample holds a few counts of this clone. The genes are TRBV2 and TRBJ2-7; TRBD1 matches 9 bases. This CDR3 spans 15 amino acids. Trimming removed 2 bases from V and 5 bases from J; junction bases left unmatched: 7. Germline V CDR1 and CDR2: SNHLY, FYNNEI. The CDR3 protein is CASSERTGAAHEQYF. In DNA, the CDR3 is TGTGCCAGCAGTGAACGGACAGGGGCGGCCCACGAGCAGTACTTC.

V is TRBV21-1 and J is TRBJ2-3; the table gives TRBD1 as D, unverified against the DNA. TRBV21-1 is termed a pseudogene. This CDR3 is 16 amino acids long. The CDR3 bases are TGTGCCAGCAGCAAAGAGGGGCCGGCGAGCACAGATACGCAGTATTTT. Protein product: CASSKEGPASTDTQYF.

The chain carries TRBV6-5 and TRBJ2-3; 7 bases line up with TRBD2. The trim removed 6 bases at V and 2 bases at J, leaving 5 bases unmatched. Germline V gene data show CDR1 as MNHEY and CDR2 as SVGAGI. This CDR3 is built from 14 residues. The CDR3: CASRLAAPTDTQYF. The CDR3 DNA is TGTGCCAGCAGGCTAGCGGCCCCCACAGATACGCAGTATTTT.

This clone was seen a few times. The chain is built from TRBV6-1 and TRBJ2-3, with D possibly TRBD2 on 7 matching bases. The germline gives CDR1 MNHNS, CDR2 SASEGT. The CDR3 covers 14 residues. Trimming removed 5 bases at V and 9 bases at J, with 18 bases between. CDR3 in DNA: TGTGCCAGCAGTTCCGTCCGGGGGGCGCAAACGCAGTATTTT. Translated: CASSSVRGAQTQYF.

The rearrangement links TRBV2 to TRBJ1-4; D gene uncertain. CDR3 length: 14 amino acids. The germline V gene encodes CDR1 SNHLY and CDR2 FYNNEI. Trimming left V 4 bases short and J 6 bases short, with 12 bases between. CDR3 DNA sequence: TGTGCCAGCAGTGCCGAGAGGAGCCATGAAAAACTGTTTTTT. Amino acid sequence: CASSAERSHEKLFF.

The chain uses TRBV2 and TRBJ2-3; D uncertain. Trimming left V 6 bases short and J 5 bases short, with 9 bases between. Looked up from germline, CDR1 is SNHLY and CDR2 is FYNNEI. The CDR3 contains 12 residues. CDR3 DNA sequence: TGTGCCAGCAGACGGACCGGAGATACGCAGTATTTT. Translation gives CASRRTGDTQYF.

The chain combines TRBV21-1 with TRBJ2-7; TRBD2, as called in the table, went unchecked against the DNA. TRBV21-1 is tagged as a pseudogene. CDR3 length: 17 residues. The CDR3 reads CASSKHPTSGRRYEQYF. DNA for the CDR3: TGTGCCAGCAGCAAGCACCCCACTAGCGGGAGGAGGTACGAGCAGTACTTC.

V usage is TRBV27 and J usage is TRBJ2-2; 7 bases agree with TRBD2. The V segment lost 2 bases and the J segment 6 bases; nucleotides outside the gene matches: 0. From germline, CDR1 is MNHEY and CDR2 SMNVEV (reference sequence). This CDR3 has 13 residues. The CDR3 reads CASSLGGAGELFF. CDR3 DNA: TGTGCCAGCAGTTTAGGGGGGGCCGGGGAGCTGTTTTTT.

CDR3 residues: CASSKWTGGVETQYF. CDR3 nucleotide sequence: TGTGCCAGTAGTAAGTGGACAGGGGGCGTCGAGACCCAGTACTTC. This chain links TRBV19 with TRBJ2-5; the match to TRBD1 covers 11 bases. Trimming at V came to 4 bases and at J to 5 bases, leaving 6 bases not matched to a gene. Germline lookup yields CDR1 LNHDA and CDR2 SQIVND (reference sequence). The CDR3 length is 15 residues. The entire variable domain, with the rest obtained from reference TRBV19 and TRBJ2-5, is as follows: DGGITQSPKYLFRKEGQNVTLSCEQNLNHDAMYWYRQDPGQGLRLIYYSQIVNDFQKGDIAEGYSVSREKKESFPLTVTSAQKNPTAFYLCASSKWTGGVETQYFGPGTRLLVL.

This rearrangement joins TRBV10-1 to TRBJ2-5, with TRBD2 matching 12 bases. This CDR3 is built from 16 residues. V lost 2 bases and J lost 1; bases outside the gene matches: 2. Germline CDR1 is WNHNN and CDR2 is SYGVQD (reference sequence). CDR3 residues: CASSEPGLAGQETQYF. CDR3 coding DNA: TGCGCCAGCAGTGAGCCGGGACTAGCGGGCCAAGAGACCCAGTACTTC.

The chain has TRBV6-6 and TRBJ2-1; 8 nucleotides line up with TRBD2. CDR1 and CDR2 (germline): MNHNY, SVGAGI (reference sequence). The CDR3 has 16 amino acids. J gave up 0 bases and V 4 bases, and 5 bases lay outside the gene matches. DNA of the CDR3: TGTGCCAGCAGTTCCCATAGCGGGAACTCCTACAATGAGCAGTTCTTC. It specifies CASSSHSGNSYNEQFF.

The J gene is TRBJ2-6, the V gene TRBV2; tentatively, D is TRBD1 (7 bases). The CDR3 has 17 amino acids. Trimming took 6 bases from V and 1 from J, leaving 16 bases between them. Germline CDR1 and CDR2: SNHLY and FYNNEI. The CDR3 DNA reads TGTGCCAGCAGGCGGGACAGAGTACTGTCTGGGGCCAACGTCCTGACTTTC. Protein product: CASRRDRVLSGANVLTF.

This rearrangement joins TRBV12-5 to TRBJ2-7, with 10 nucleotides matching TRBD1. The CDR3 loop spans 17 amino acids. Germline V gene sequence: CDR1 LGHNT, CDR2 FRNRAP. The V and J ends lost 4 bases and 4 bases, in that order; junction bases with no gene match: 13. Here the CDR3 reads CASGSQAGTGATYEQYF. DNA for the CDR3: TGTGCTAGTGGTTCCCAGGCCGGGACAGGGGCTACGTACGAGCAGTACTTC.

The chain links TRBV4-1 to TRBJ2-7; tentatively, D is TRBD1 or TRBD2 (5 bases each). In germline, CDR1 is MGHRA, CDR2 YSYEKL. The CDR3 is made up of 16 amino acids. V lost 4 bases and J lost 2, with 18 bases in between. The CDR3 reads CASSLHPFGTTYEQYF. For the CDR3, the DNA is TGCGCCAGCAGCCTCCACCCTTTCGGGACCACCTACGAGCAGTACTTC.

The CDR3 sequence: CASSMGTAGGSYEQYF. The CDR3, as DNA: TGTGCCAGTAGTATGGGCACGGCAGGGGGCTCCTACGAGCAGTACTTC. V usage is TRBV19 and J usage is TRBJ2-7, with TRBD1 matching 7 bases. The V segment lost 3 bases and the J segment 0 bases; nucleotides outside the gene matches: 8. Germline CDR1 and CDR2: LNHDA and SQIVND (reference sequence). The CDR3 is made up of 16 amino acids.

The chain is built from TRBV18 and TRBJ2-7; 10 nucleotides line up with TRBD2. Per germline, CDR1 KGHSH and CDR2 LQKENI. V shed 3 bases and J 7 bases; nucleotides not matched to a gene: 6. This CDR3 comprises 14 residues. Here the CDR3 DNA reads TGTGCCAGCTCACCGGGTAGCGGGAGGTGGGAGCAGTACTTC. Its translation: CASSPGSGRWEQYF.